Below, 22 T cell receptor beta chains from the same sample are listed, as sequenced in a study of cytomegalovirus exposure and HLA in healthy donors. Amplification used 60 Vbeta primers and 13 Jbeta primers. Clones were read by immunoSEQ multiplex PCR, and TCRdb kept only the in-frame ones, dropping some. The sample has 55,000 to 85,000 clones; approximately 90% are singletons. The specimen was PBMCs. All receptors derive from a woman in her 30s in good health and CMV-seronegative.

The V call is TRBV7-2, the J call TRBJ2-3; 11 bases fit TRBD2. Trimming at V came to 5 bases and at J to 0 bases, leaving 7 bases not matched to a gene. Germline-derived CDR1 and CDR2 are SGHTA and FQGNSA. The CDR3 contains 17 residues. CDR3 in DNA: TGTGCCAGCAGCAGACTAGCGGGAACAACTAGCACAGATACGCAGTATTTT. It translates to CASSRLAGTTSTDTQYF.

This clone showed up just a few times. The chain combines TRBV4-1 with TRBJ2-1; 7 positions match TRBD2. Trimming took 0 bases from V and 4 from J; bases not matched to a gene: 6. The CDR3 contains 16 residues. Germline V CDR1 and CDR2: MGHRA, YSYEKL. This CDR3 is CASSQDPAGTYNEQFF. DNA for the CDR3: TGCGCCAGCAGCCAAGACCCAGCGGGAACGTACAATGAGCAGTTCTTC.

V usage is TRBV27 and J usage is TRBJ1-2; 9 bases match TRBD1. V dropped 5 bases and J dropped 3; count of bases not matched to a gene: 13. Per germline, CDR1 MNHEY and CDR2 SMNVEV (reference sequence). The CDR3 is 17 amino acids. This CDR3 reads CASSRDRGTGPHYGYTF. The CDR3 nucleotides are TGTGCCAGCAGTCGCGACCGGGGGACAGGGCCACACTATGGCTACACCTTC.

The V and J genes are TRBV5-1 and TRBJ1-1, with 10 positions matching TRBD1. In germline, CDR1 is SGHRS, CDR2 YFSETQ. The ends lost 4 bases at V and 10 bases at J; junction bases unmatched: 7. This CDR3 has 13 residues. CDR3: CASSLQDRGGAFF. In nucleotides, the CDR3 is TGCGCCAGCAGCCTACAGGACAGGGGGGGAGCTTTCTTT.

The rearrangement uses TRBV23-1 and TRBJ1-1, with a possible D match to TRBD1 (5 bases). TRBV23-1 has ORF status, its function being uncertain. Trimming stripped 3 bases from V and 3 bases from J, with 5 bases between. This CDR3 has 12 amino acids. The CDR3 loop is CASSHRDTEAFF. CDR3 DNA sequence: TGCGCCAGCAGTCACAGGGACACTGAAGCTTTCTTT.

V gene TRBV7-9 combines with J gene TRBJ1-2; 7 bases map to TRBD1. This CDR3 comprises 14 residues. Germline CDR1 and CDR2: SEHNR and FQNEAQ (reference sequence). V trimming: 1 base; J trimming: 5 bases; junction bases outside the gene matches: 4. This chain's CDR3 is CASSLEGAVYGYTF. The CDR3 coding sequence is TGTGCCAGCAGCTTAGAGGGGGCAGTTTATGGCTACACCTTC.

This chain links TRBV5-1 with TRBJ1-2; possible D gene TRBD1, 6 bases. The germline gives CDR1 SGHRS, CDR2 YFSETQ. V was shortened by 4 bases and J by 1 base, with 14 bases between the two germline ends. There are 15 residues in the CDR3. CDR3 nucleotides: TGCGCCAGCAGCCCATACCCGGACAGTAACTATGGCTACACCTTC. Protein product: CASSPYPDSNYGYTF.

The chain couples TRBV9 to TRBJ1-3; 8 bases match TRBD1. Looked up from germline, CDR1 is SGDLS and CDR2 is YYNGEE. The CDR3 totals 16 residues. V shed 0 bases, J shed 3 bases, and the junction held 5 bases outside the gene matches. The CDR3 protein is CASSVGGTGGGNTIYF. The CDR3 region has the DNA TGTGCCAGCAGCGTAGGGGGGACAGGCGGTGGAAACACCATATATTTT.

V gene TRBV5-6 combines with J gene TRBJ2-7; TRBD1 might be the D (5 bases). The CDR3 consists of 14 residues. Germline-derived CDR1 and CDR2 are SGHDT and YYEEEE. Trimming cost V 0 bases and J 4 bases, with 11 bases left between them. The CDR3 protein is CASSLGRAGYEQYF. DNA of the CDR3: TGTGCCAGCAGCTTGGGCAGGGCTGGGTACGAGCAGTACTTC.

The chain has TRBV6-6 and TRBJ1-3; 8 nucleotides line up with TRBD1. Looked up from germline, CDR1 is MNHNY and CDR2 is SVGAGI (reference sequence). Losses at the gene ends were 3 bases for V and 3 bases for J; bases not matched to a gene: 1. This CDR3 comprises 14 residues. CDR3 amino acids: CASSYGQGGNTIYF. Here the CDR3 DNA reads TGTGCCAGCAGTTATGGACAGGGTGGAAACACCATATATTTT.

The chain employs TRBV6-5 and TRBJ1-6; no reliable D call. Trimming removed 6 bases at V and 10 bases at J, with 13 bases between. Germline values: CDR1 MNHEY, CDR2 SVGAGI. The CDR3 contains 13 residues. The CDR3 spells CASRLLHISPLHF. The CDR3 DNA sequence: TGTGCCAGCAGGCTTTTACACATCTCACCCCTCCACTTT.

J is TRBJ2-1 and V is TRBV19; 7 nucleotides agree with TRBD2. J was trimmed by 10 bases and V by 3 bases; bases with no gene match: 6. CDR1 is LNHDA, CDR2 SQIVND, per germline (reference sequence). CDR3 length: 13 residues. This CDR3 is CASSMSWREEQFF. CDR3 bases: TGTGCCAGTAGTATGTCGTGGCGGGAGGAGCAGTTCTTC.

V gene TRBV4-2 combines with J gene TRBJ2-2; 9 bases match TRBD1. Looked up from germline, CDR1 is LGHNA and CDR2 is YNFKEQ. Trimming cost V 4 bases and J 7 bases; bases outside gene matches: 7. The CDR3 runs to 15 residues. CDR3 region: CASSRGTGNFGELFF. As DNA, the CDR3 is TGTGCCAGCAGCCGAGGGACAGGGAATTTCGGGGAGCTGTTTTTT.

This chain uses TRBV5-6 with TRBJ1-5, with D hard to call. V lost 0 bases, J lost 2 bases, and 6 bases lay in between. The V gene's germline CDR1 is SGHDT and CDR2 YYEEEE. The CDR3 is made up of 14 amino acids. In DNA, the CDR3 is TGTGCCAGCAGCTTGGCCCCGGGCAATCAGCCCCAGCATTTT. Translation: CASSLAPGNQPQHF.

The chain recombines TRBV9 with TRBJ2-1; 9 bases are shared with TRBD1. The CDR3 loop spans 15 amino acids. After removal of 5 bases from V and 4 bases from J, the junction contained 7 bases not matched to a gene. The germline V gene encodes CDR1 SGDLS and CDR2 YYNGEE. DNA of the CDR3: TGTGCCAGCAGTCCGACAGGGGGGAGTTACAATGAGCAGTTCTTC. This translates into CASSPTGGSYNEQFF.

The chain combines TRBV15 with TRBJ2-5; 9 nucleotides line up with TRBD2. The DNA end lines up better with TRBJ2-7; the J call may be wrong. This CDR3 contains 14 residues. Per germline, CDR1 LNHNV and CDR2 YYDKDF (reference sequence). This CDR3 is CATSRVAGVSEQYF. In DNA form, the CDR3 reads TGTGCCACCAGCAGAGTAGCGGGAGTTTCCGAGCAGTACTTC.

V is TRBV28 and J is TRBJ2-3; TRBD1 agrees at 7 bases. The V segment lost 7 bases and the J segment 2 bases; nucleotides outside the gene matches: 9. This CDR3 contains 15 residues. The germline CDR1 and CDR2 sequences are MDHEN and SYDVKM. The CDR3 protein is CASTPGGTPTDTQYF. For the CDR3, the DNA is TGTGCCAGCACCCCAGGGGGTACACCCACAGATACGCAGTATTTT.

This chain links TRBV2 with TRBJ2-7, with 8 nucleotides matching TRBD1. Unmatched junction bases numbered 6, after V lost 6 bases and J lost 2 bases. Germline values: CDR1 SNHLY, CDR2 FYNNEI. CDR3 length: 14 amino acids. The CDR3 protein is CASRLTGATYEQYF. CDR3 nucleotide sequence: TGTGCCAGCAGGTTGACAGGGGCCACCTACGAGCAGTACTTC.

The V call is TRBV7-2, the J call TRBJ2-1; 12 bases are a match to TRBD2. Looked up from germline, CDR1 is SGHTA and CDR2 is FQGNSA. Trimming cost V 5 bases and J 3 bases; bases outside gene matches: 2. This CDR3 has 15 residues. CDR3 loop: CASSRTSGDYNEQFF. In DNA form, the CDR3 reads TGTGCCAGCAGCCGGACTAGCGGGGACTACAATGAGCAGTTCTTC.

The chain links TRBV28 to TRBJ1-2, with D perhaps matching TRBD1 (6 bases). Between the trimmed V and J ends, which lost 3 bases and 3 bases, there was a span of 8 bases. This CDR3 contains 13 residues. The germline gives CDR1 MDHEN, CDR2 SYDVKM. CDR3 protein: CASSLAGDYGYTF. DNA for the CDR3: TGTGCCAGCAGTTTGGCAGGGGACTATGGCTACACCTTC.

This chain uses TRBV19 with TRBJ2-3; 8 bases align to TRBD1. Germline values: CDR1 LNHDA, CDR2 SQIVND (reference sequence). V was pared by 1 base and J by 0 bases, with 3 bases of the junction left unmatched. This CDR3 spans 16 amino acids. The CDR3, as DNA: TGTGCCAGTAGTATAGGGGGACAGGCTAGCACAGATACGCAGTATTTT. Its protein product is CASSIGGQASTDTQYF.

The chain joins TRBV7-2 to TRBJ2-5, with D perhaps matching TRBD2 (5 bases). The CDR3 is made up of 13 amino acids. CDR1 and CDR2 from the germline V gene are SGHTA and FQGNSA. Trimming stripped 6 bases from V and 4 bases from J, with 12 bases between. CDR3 sequence reads: CASRIGGGETQYF. The CDR3 nucleotides are TGTGCCAGCAGGATAGGAGGAGGAGAGACCCAGTACTTC.